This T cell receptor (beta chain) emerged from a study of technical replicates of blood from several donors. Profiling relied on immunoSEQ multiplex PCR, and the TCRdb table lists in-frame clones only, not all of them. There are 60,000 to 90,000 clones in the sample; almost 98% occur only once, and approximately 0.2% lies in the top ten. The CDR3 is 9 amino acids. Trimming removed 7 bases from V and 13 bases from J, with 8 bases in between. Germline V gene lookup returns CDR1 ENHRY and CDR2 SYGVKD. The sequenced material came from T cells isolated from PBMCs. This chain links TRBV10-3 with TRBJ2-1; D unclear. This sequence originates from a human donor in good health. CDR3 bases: TGTGCCATCAACCAGTCACAGTTCTTC. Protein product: CAINQSQFF.